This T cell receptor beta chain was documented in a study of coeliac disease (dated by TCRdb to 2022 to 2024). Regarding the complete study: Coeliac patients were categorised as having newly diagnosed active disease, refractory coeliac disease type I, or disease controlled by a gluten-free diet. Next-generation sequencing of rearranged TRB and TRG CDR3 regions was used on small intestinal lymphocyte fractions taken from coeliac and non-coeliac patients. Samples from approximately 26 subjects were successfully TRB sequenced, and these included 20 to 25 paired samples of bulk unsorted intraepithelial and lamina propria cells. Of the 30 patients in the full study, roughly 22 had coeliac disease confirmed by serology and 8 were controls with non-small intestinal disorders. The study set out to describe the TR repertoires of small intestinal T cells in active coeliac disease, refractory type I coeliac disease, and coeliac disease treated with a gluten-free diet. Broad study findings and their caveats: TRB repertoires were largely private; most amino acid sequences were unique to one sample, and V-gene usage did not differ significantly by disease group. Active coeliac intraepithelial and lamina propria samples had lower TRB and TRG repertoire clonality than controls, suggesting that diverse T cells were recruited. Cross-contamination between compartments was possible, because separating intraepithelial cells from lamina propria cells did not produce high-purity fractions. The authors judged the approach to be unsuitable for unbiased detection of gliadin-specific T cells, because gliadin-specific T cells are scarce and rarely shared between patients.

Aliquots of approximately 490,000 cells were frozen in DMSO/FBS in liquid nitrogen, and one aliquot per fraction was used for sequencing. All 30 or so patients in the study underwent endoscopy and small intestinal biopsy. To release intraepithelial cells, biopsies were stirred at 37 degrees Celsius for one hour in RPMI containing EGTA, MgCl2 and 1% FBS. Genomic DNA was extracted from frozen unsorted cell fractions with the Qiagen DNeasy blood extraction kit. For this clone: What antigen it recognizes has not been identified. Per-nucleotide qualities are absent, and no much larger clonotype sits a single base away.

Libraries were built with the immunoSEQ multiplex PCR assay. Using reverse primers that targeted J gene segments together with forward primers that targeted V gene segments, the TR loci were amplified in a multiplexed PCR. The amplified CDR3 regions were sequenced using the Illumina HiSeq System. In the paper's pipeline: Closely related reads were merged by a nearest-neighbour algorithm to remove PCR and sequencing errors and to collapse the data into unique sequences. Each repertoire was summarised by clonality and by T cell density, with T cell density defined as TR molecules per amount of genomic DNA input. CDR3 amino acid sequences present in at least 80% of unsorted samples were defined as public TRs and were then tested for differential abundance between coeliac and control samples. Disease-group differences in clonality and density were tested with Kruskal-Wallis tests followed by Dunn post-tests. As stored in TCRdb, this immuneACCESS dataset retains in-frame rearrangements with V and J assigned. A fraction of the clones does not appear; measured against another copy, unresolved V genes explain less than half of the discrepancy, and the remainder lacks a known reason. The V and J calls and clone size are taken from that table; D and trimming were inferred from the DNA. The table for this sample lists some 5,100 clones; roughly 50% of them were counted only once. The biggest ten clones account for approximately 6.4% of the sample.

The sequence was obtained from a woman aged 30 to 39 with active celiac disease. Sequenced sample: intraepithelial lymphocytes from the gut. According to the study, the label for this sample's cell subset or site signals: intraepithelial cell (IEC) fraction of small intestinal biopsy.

The DNA sequence reads TGTGCCAGCAGCGTTTCGAGCGGGGGATACGAGCAGTACTTC. It codes for CASSVSSGGYEQYF. The V gene is TRBV9 and the J gene is TRBJ2-7; a stretch of 8 junction bases matches TRBD2. The CDR1 and CDR2 encoded by the germline V gene are SGDLS and YYNGEE. Reading from cysteine to phenylalanine, the CDR3 counts 14 amino acids. Only CDR3 DNA remains: 42 bases, in frame from the first base. Ends trimmed: V by 2 bases, J by 4 bases; bases unmatched to a gene: 5.